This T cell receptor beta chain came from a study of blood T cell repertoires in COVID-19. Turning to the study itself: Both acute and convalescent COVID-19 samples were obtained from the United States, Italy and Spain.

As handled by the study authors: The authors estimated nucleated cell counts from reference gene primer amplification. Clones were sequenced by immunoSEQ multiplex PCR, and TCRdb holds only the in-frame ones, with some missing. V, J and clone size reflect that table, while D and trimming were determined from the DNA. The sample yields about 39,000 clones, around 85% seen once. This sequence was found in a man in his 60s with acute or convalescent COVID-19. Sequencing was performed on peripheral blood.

The CDR3 loop is CSVDRAGETTDTQYF. The DNA for the CDR3 is TGCAGCGTTGATAGGGCGGGGGAGACCACAGATACGCAGTATTTT. The rearrangement joins TRBV29-1 to TRBJ2-3; 7 bases map to TRBD2. The CDR3 sequence is 15 residues long. Germline lookup yields CDR1 SQVTM and CDR2 ANQGSEA. Losses at the gene ends were 3 bases for V and 2 bases for J; bases not matched to a gene: 8.